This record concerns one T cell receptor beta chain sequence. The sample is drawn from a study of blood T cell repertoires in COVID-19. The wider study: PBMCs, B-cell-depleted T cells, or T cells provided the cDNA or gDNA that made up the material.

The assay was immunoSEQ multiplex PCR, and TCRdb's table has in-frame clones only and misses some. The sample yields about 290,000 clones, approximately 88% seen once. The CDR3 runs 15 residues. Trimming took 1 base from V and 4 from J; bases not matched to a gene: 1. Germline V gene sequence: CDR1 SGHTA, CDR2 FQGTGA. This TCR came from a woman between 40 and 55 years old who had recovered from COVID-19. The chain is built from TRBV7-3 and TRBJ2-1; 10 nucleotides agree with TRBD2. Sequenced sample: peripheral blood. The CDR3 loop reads CASSLKLAGYNEQFF. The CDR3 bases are TGTGCCAGCAGCTTAAAACTAGCGGGGTACAATGAGCAGTTCTTC. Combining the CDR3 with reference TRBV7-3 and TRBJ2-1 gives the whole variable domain GAGVSQTPSNKVTEKGKYVELRCDPISGHTALYWYRQSLGQGPEFLIYFQGTGAADDSGLPNDRFFAVRPEGSVSTLKIQRTERGDSAVYLCASSLKLAGYNEQFFGPGTRLTVL.